The T cell receptor (beta chain) described here comes from a study of T cell responses to AZD1222 COVID-19 vaccine. Measured with immunoSEQ multiplex PCR; TCRdb has only the in-frame clones, and not every one. The sample holds around 94,000 clones, less than 90% seen once. Notes on the study in general: Every sample of the repertoires postdated the peak T cell response.

With respect to this clone: What it binds is unknown.

This clonotype originated in an adult in good health. Sequenced material: peripheral blood, taken on day 0 of AZD1222 vaccination.

This chain's CDR3 is CASSLVTSGGFSEKLFF. The CDR3 DNA follows: TGTGCCAGCAGCTTAGTAACCTCGGGAGGTTTTAGTGAAAAACTGTTTTTT. This chain connects TRBV7-9 to TRBJ1-4; no clear D. The CDR3 contains 17 residues. Between the trimmed V and J ends, which lost 1 base and 7 bases, there was a span of 19 bases. Germline V lookup: CDR1 SEHNR, CDR2 FQNEAQ (reference sequence).